These 12 T cell receptor beta chains share one sample of origin, sequenced in a study of blood T cells in healthy people across ages. PCR was performed a second time for about 7 to 11 cycles using a sample-barcoded 5' primer and a J-beta primer mix. TCRdb re-derived calls from the 5' RACE reads in MiXCR, one entry per CDR3 protein. The sample includes approximately 810,000 distinct CDR3 sequences, approximately 35% of them seen just once. Sequenced: blood. The receptors originated from a man younger than 35 in good health.

This chain uses TRBV5-1 with TRBJ1-2; TRBD1 might be the D (6 bases). The V end was cut by 6 bases, the J end by 6 bases, with 15 bases between. Germline V lookup: CDR1 SGHRS, CDR2 YFSETQ. The CDR3 spans 13 residues. The CDR3 sequence is CASTSGEAHGYTF. In DNA form, the CDR3 reads TGCGCCAGCACCTCAGGGGAGGCGCATGGCTACACCTTC.

The J gene is TRBJ2-1, the V gene TRBV18, with 10 bases identical to TRBD2. Germline lookup yields CDR1 KGHSH and CDR2 LQKENI. The V gene end was trimmed by 2 bases and the J gene end by 9 bases; junction bases not matched to a gene: 7. The CDR3 has 15 amino acids. The CDR3 reads CASSPNLAGEGEQFF. In nucleotides, the CDR3 is TGTGCCAGCTCACCAAACCTAGCGGGGGAGGGTGAGCAGTTCTTC.

About this clonotype itself: A much bigger clone sits one base away, suggesting this may be a read error. The CDR3 reads CASSCGLNTEAFF. The CDR3 DNA follows: TGTGCCAGCAGTTGCGGGTTGAACACTGAAGCTTTCTTT. The V and J genes are TRBV6-5 and TRBJ1-1; no firm D call. V was trimmed by 4 bases and J by 0 bases, leaving 6 bases between them. Per the germline V gene, CDR1 is MNHEY and CDR2 is SVGAGI. CDR3 length: 13 residues.

This clonotype was counted only a few times. This chain connects TRBV7-2 to TRBJ1-4; no definite D call. The germline V and J ends were trimmed by 5 bases and 4 bases, with 8 bases remaining between them. The CDR3 consists of 13 residues. Germline CDR1 and CDR2: SGHTA and FQGNSA. The DNA for the CDR3 is TGTGCCAGCAGCATGGGCGTTAATGAAAAACTGTTTTTT. Protein: CASSMGVNEKLFF.

CDR3 DNA: TGTGCCAGCAGTCTTAACCCGGGCCCCCACGGGGAGCTGTTTTTT. This encodes CASSLNPGPHGELFF. The V call is TRBV12-3 or TRBV12-4, the J call TRBJ2-2; D is uncertain. This CDR3 contains 15 residues. Trimming left V 5 bases short and J 7 bases short, with 17 bases between.

This clonotype was seen ten or more times. V gene TRBV12-3 or TRBV12-4 combines with J gene TRBJ1-2, with D unresolved. Between the trimmed V and J ends, which lost 4 bases and 0 bases, there was a span of 15 bases. The length of the CDR3 is 16 residues. The CDR3 sequence is CASSSLARRANYGYTF. The CDR3 DNA reads TGTGCCAGCAGTTCCCTCGCGAGGAGAGCTAACTATGGCTACACCTTC.

This clonotype was detected a few times. J is TRBJ2-7 and V is TRBV28, with TRBD1 matching 8 bases. The CDR3 has 15 amino acids. Losses at the gene ends were 2 bases for V and 4 bases for J; bases not matched to a gene: 7. Germline lookup yields CDR1 MDHEN and CDR2 SYDVKM. The CDR3 loop is CASSLGSGGIYEQYF. As DNA, the CDR3 is TGTGCCAGCAGTTTAGGGTCAGGGGGCATTTACGAGCAGTACTTC.

This clonotype turned up a few times. Written as DNA, the CDR3 is TGTGCCAGCAGTTACTCTGAGGGGGCTCGGCAGCCCCAGCATTTT. Protein: CASSYSEGARQPQHF. The chain carries TRBV6-6 and TRBJ1-5, with 7 positions matching TRBD1. V shed 0 bases, J shed 7 bases, and the junction held 6 bases outside the gene matches. Looked up from germline, CDR1 is MNHNY and CDR2 is SVGAGI (reference sequence). The CDR3 has 15 residues.

V usage is TRBV3-1 and J usage is TRBJ2-1; a weak D match, TRBD2 (6 bases). This CDR3 is built from 15 residues. V was shortened by 1 base and J by 8 bases, with 15 bases between the two germline ends. Germline CDR1 is LGHDT and CDR2 is YNNKEL (reference sequence). The CDR3 sequence is CASSQVGGSVDEQFF. The CDR3 DNA follows: TGTGCCAGCAGCCAAGTTGGAGGGTCTGTCGATGAGCAGTTCTTC.

This clonotype was observed a handful of times. This sequence joins TRBV7-9 and TRBJ2-3; D might be TRBD1 (6 bases). The CDR3 consists of 13 residues. Per germline, CDR1 SEHNR and CDR2 FQNEAQ (reference sequence). V lost 1 base to trimming and J lost 7 bases, with 9 bases between them. For the CDR3, the DNA is TGTGCCAGCAGCTTAGAAGGGGGAAATACGCAGTATTTT. Protein sequence: CASSLEGGNTQYF.

This clonotype has only one observation. The CDR3 DNA is TGTGCCAGCACTCTCCGAGGGAGGAGTGAAAAACTGTTTTTT. This sequence encodes CASTLRGRSEKLFF. The gene calls are TRBV27 and TRBJ1-4, with D hard to call. CDR1 and CDR2 from the germline V gene are MNHEY and SMNVEV (reference sequence). This CDR3 has 14 residues. V was shortened by 7 bases and J by 7 bases, with 16 bases between the two germline ends.

This clonotype occurred a few times. This rearrangement joins TRBV20-1 to TRBJ1-1; perhaps TRBD1 as D (6 bases). Trimming left V 6 bases short and J 6 bases short, with 20 bases between. This CDR3 contains 14 residues. Germline assignment: CDR1 DFQATT and CDR2 SNEGSKA (reference sequence). This CDR3 is CSARGAYYSSEAFF. The CDR3 DNA follows: TGCAGTGCCCGGGGGGCCTATTACAGCTCTGAAGCTTTCTTT.